This TCR beta chain was documented in a study of shared clonotypes between healthy human individuals. The CDR3 consists of 14 residues. Germline CDR1 is SGHRS and CDR2 is YFSETQ. Trimming left V 0 bases short and J 4 bases short, with 11 bases between. This clone has just one count. The donor population consisted of healthy HIV-negative adults with no recent acute infections or vaccinations. Clones were read by immunoSEQ multiplex PCR, and TCRdb kept only the in-frame ones, dropping some. The sample includes hundreds of thousands of clones, 90% to 96% of them seen just once. The V and J genes are TRBV5-1 and TRBJ2-7; possible D gene TRBD2, 5 bases. The source of this sequence is a woman aged 25 to 45 in good health. Sequencing input: naive CD4+ T cells sorted from blood. Subset noted: CD45RA+ positively selected. CDR3 bases: TGCGCCAGCAGCTTGGACTGGGAGCTATACGAGCAGTACTTC. Translating it yields CASSLDWELYEQYF.